The clone carrying this T cell receptor (beta chain) was counted ten times or more. The antigen is undetermined. These data belong to a study of post-analysis software for immune sequencing data. General study points: TRBV segments more frequent in patients than in controls numbered five and included TRBV5-6, TRBV5-1 and TRBV20-1.

Unique molecular identifiers had been added to the TCR beta cDNA libraries. TCRdb redid the calling of the PCR reads with MiXCR, one entry per CDR3 protein. This table has roughly 570,000 distinct CDR3 sequences, approximately 31% appearing once. The length of the CDR3 is 16 residues. Germline CDR1 reads SQVTM; CDR2 reads ANQGSEA. V lost 4 bases to trimming and J lost 2 bases, with 19 bases between them. The sequence was collected from a girl aged 2-17 years with multiple sclerosis. The chain combines TRBV29-1 with TRBJ2-3; perhaps D is TRBD1 or TRBD2 (5 bases each). Sequenced material: blood. Here the CDR3 DNA reads TGCAGCGTTGCTCCATTGGGGGAGCAACCCACAGATACGCAGTATTTT. Protein: CSVAPLGEQPTDTQYF.